The 22 T cell receptor beta chains below all came from one sample that was sequenced in a study of T cells in Graves' hyperthyroidism and ophthalmopathy. RNA transcripts provided the source from which TCR beta CDR3 regions were amplified. The HTBI primer set served for first-round RT-PCR of the TCR CDR3. Via MiXCR, TCRdb re-called the multiplex PCR reads, giving one row per CDR3 protein. The sample has almost 350,000 distinct CDR3 sequences, 15% to 20% seen once. The sequenced material came from blood. These receptors came from a woman in her forties with Graves' ophthalmopathy.

On this clonotype: This clone may be a read error of a much larger clone one base away. V usage is TRBV4-1 and J usage is TRBJ1-5, with D unclear. The CDR3 runs 14 residues. In germline, CDR1 is MGHRA, CDR2 YSYEKL. The ends were cut back, 8 bases at V and 3 bases at J, with 14 bases in the middle. The CDR3 DNA is TGCGCCAGCGGCAAGGACGCCAACAATCAGCCCCAGCATTTT. This encodes CASGKDANNQPQHF.

The gene calls are TRBV19 and TRBJ1-2, with D tentatively TRBD1 (6 bases). Germline V gene data show CDR1 as LNHDA and CDR2 as SQIVND (reference sequence). This CDR3 region has 13 residues. The ends were cut back, 3 bases at V and 6 bases at J, with 11 bases in the middle. DNA of the CDR3: TGTGCCAGTAGTATCAGGACAGCGGATGGCTACACCTTC. Protein product: CASSIRTADGYTF.

In its sample, this clonotype was seen many times. This chain links TRBV12-3 or TRBV12-4 with TRBJ2-7; 9 nucleotides agree with TRBD1. The CDR3 runs 14 residues. The V segment lost 6 bases and the J segment 4 bases; nucleotides outside the gene matches: 7. CDR3 protein: CASSSTGGRYEQYF. The CDR3 bases are TGTGCCAGCAGCTCGACAGGGGGACGGTACGAGCAGTACTTC.

This clonotype was observed many times. The gene calls are TRBV5-1 and TRBJ1-1; 10 bases are a match to TRBD1. V was clipped by 4 bases and J by 4 bases; unmatched bases: 7. The CDR3 is 15 amino acids. The germline V gene has CDR1 SGHRS and CDR2 YFSETQ. CDR3: CASSGGTGVGTEAFF. The DNA for the CDR3 is TGCGCCAGCAGCGGGGGGACAGGGGTGGGCACTGAAGCTTTCTTT.

This clonotype has just a few counts. The chain links TRBV19 to TRBJ2-7, with D possibly matching TRBD1 (5 bases). The CDR3 has 14 amino acids. Germline V gene lookup returns CDR1 LNHDA and CDR2 SQIVND (reference sequence). Between the trimmed V and J ends, which lost 6 bases and 0 bases, there was a span of 12 bases. The CDR3 DNA sequence: TGTGCCAGTAGCCAGGGTGTAGGCTCCTACGAGCAGTACTTC. Translating gives CASSQGVGSYEQYF. Looking up the rest from reference TRBV19 and TRBJ2-7 gives the full variable domain: DGGITQSPKYLFRKEGQNVTLSCEQNLNHDAMYWYRQDPGQGLRLIYYSQIVNDFQKGDIAEGYSVSREKKESFPLTVTSAQKNPTAFYLCASSQGVGSYEQYFGPGTRLTVT.

In this sample, this clonotype turned up many times. V is TRBV6-1 and J is TRBJ2-7; D may correspond to TRBD1 or TRBD2 (5 bases each). Germline CDR1 reads MNHNS; CDR2 reads SASEGT. The germline V and J ends were trimmed by 7 bases and 1 base, with 11 bases remaining between them. The CDR3 loop spans 13 amino acids. The CDR3 DNA follows: TGTGCCAGCACTCGGGACGGGTCCTACGAGCAGTACTTC. Its translation: CASTRDGSYEQYF.

This clonotype was recorded many times. The chain joins TRBV25-1 to TRBJ1-5; no reliable D call. CDR1 MGHDK and CDR2 SYGVNS come from the germline V gene. Trimming stripped 5 bases from V and 0 bases from J, with 23 bases between. The CDR3 length is 19 residues. The CDR3 bases are TGTGCCAGCAGTATTAAAGGCAGACCACCTCTTTATAGCAATCAGCCCCAGCATTTT. This sequence encodes CASSIKGRPPLYSNQPQHF.

This clonotype was seen a handful of times. The chain has TRBV6-1 and TRBJ2-7; 8 nucleotides line up with TRBD2. Germline V CDR1 and CDR2: MNHNS, SASEGT. CDR3 length: 14 amino acids. V lost 6 bases and J lost 5; bases outside the gene matches: 9. CDR3: CASRGAGVGNEQYF. The CDR3 DNA is TGTGCCAGCAGGGGAGCGGGAGTAGGCAACGAGCAGTACTTC.

This clonotype was counted at least ten times. V and J are TRBV19 and TRBJ1-1, with 8 positions matching TRBD1. Germline lookup yields CDR1 LNHDA and CDR2 SQIVND (reference sequence). The CDR3 consists of 14 residues. The V and J ends lost 4 bases and 5 bases, in that order; junction bases with no gene match: 6. CDR3 nucleotide sequence: TGTGCCAGTAGTACTAGACAGGGGATTACTGAAGCTTTCTTT. It codes for CASSTRQGITEAFF.

This clonotype was detected many times. V usage is TRBV12-3 or TRBV12-4 and J usage is TRBJ1-2; TRBD1 agrees at 11 bases. V lost 5 bases, J lost 8 bases, and 10 bases stayed unmatched. The CDR3 length is 15 residues. The CDR3, as DNA: TGTGCCAGCAGTCCCGGACAGGGGGCCGGACGGGGCTACACCTTC. It translates to CASSPGQGAGRGYTF.

This clonotype was recorded many times. The rearrangement joins TRBV19 to TRBJ2-7; 8 nucleotides match TRBD1. Germline V gene data show CDR1 as LNHDA and CDR2 as SQIVND (reference sequence). The CDR3 spans 15 residues. J gave up 3 bases and V 3 bases, and 7 bases lay outside the gene matches. CDR3 region: CASSISPQGGYEQYF. The CDR3 bases are TGTGCCAGTAGTATCAGCCCACAGGGGGGCTACGAGCAGTACTTC. The whole variable domain, remainder taken from reference TRBV19 and TRBJ2-7, is DGGITQSPKYLFRKEGQNVTLSCEQNLNHDAMYWYRQDPGQGLRLIYYSQIVNDFQKGDIAEGYSVSREKKESFPLTVTSAQKNPTAFYLCASSISPQGGYEQYFGPGTRLTVT.

This clonotype was seen many times. Sequence at one end of the junction differs from germline and may be a read error. This CDR3 is CASSFGGLAADGYTF. CDR3 nucleotides: TGTGCTAGCAGCTTTGGGGGGTTGGCCGCGGATGGCTACACCTTC. The rearrangement uses TRBV5-4 and TRBJ1-2; D may be TRBD1 (5 bases). CDR3 size: 15 residues. Germline lookup yields CDR1 SGHNT and CDR2 YYREEE (reference sequence).

This clonotype occurred many times. The chain is built from TRBV7-2 and TRBJ2-7; no clear D. From germline, CDR1 is SGHTA and CDR2 FQGNSA. This CDR3 has 14 amino acids. The V end lost 4 bases, the J end lost 7 bases, and 17 bases lay between the germline ends. The CDR3 reads CASSSQLGIGEQYF. CDR3 nucleotides: TGTGCCAGCAGCTCGCAGTTGGGGATTGGGGAGCAGTACTTC.

This clonotype was found many times. V usage is TRBV19 and J usage is TRBJ2-7; D perhaps matches TRBD2 (5 bases). CDR3 length equals 16 residues. Germline V gene sequence: CDR1 LNHDA, CDR2 SQIVND (reference sequence). V dropped 8 bases and J dropped 2 bases, with 22 bases sitting between them. Written as DNA, the CDR3 is TGTGCCAGTGGTAGTCGGGGTGTTGGCGGCACCTACGAGCAGTACTTC. Translated, it gives CASGSRGVGGTYEQYF.

This clonotype has at least ten counts. V and J are TRBV2 and TRBJ1-3, with D maybe TRBD1 (6 bases). CDR1 and CDR2 from the germline V gene are SNHLY and FYNNEI. This CDR3 has 14 residues. Trimming cost V 3 bases and J 6 bases, with 12 bases left between them. Here the CDR3 reads CASSDTGRANTIYF. The CDR3 DNA is TGTGCCAGCAGTGACACAGGGAGGGCAAACACCATATATTTT.

This clonotype was seen many times. This rearrangement joins TRBV28 to TRBJ1-5; D perhaps matches TRBD1 (6 bases). The germline V gene has CDR1 MDHEN and CDR2 SYDVKM. The CDR3 runs to 18 residues. The V and J ends lost 2 bases and 0 bases respectively, with 17 bases between them. The CDR3 DNA reads TGTGCCAGCAGTTTACCCCGGGGCAGGGGTTATAGCAATCAGCCCCAGCATTTT. This gives the protein CASSLPRGRGYSNQPQHF.

This clonotype has ten or more counts. The V call is TRBV29-1, the J call TRBJ2-6; D gene uncertain. Trimming removed 4 bases from V and 0 bases from J, with 4 bases in between. CDR3 length: 13 residues. In germline, CDR1 is SQVTM, CDR2 ANQGSEA. CDR3 coding DNA: TGCAGCGTTGGACTCTCTGGGGCCAACGTCCTGACTTTC. The encoded protein is CSVGLSGANVLTF.

There are many counts of this clonotype. The chain joins TRBV11-3 to TRBJ2-5, with 7 bases identical to TRBD1. The CDR3 consists of 18 residues. Per germline, CDR1 SGHNT and CDR2 YENEEA. With 1 base clipped from V and 3 bases from J, the junction kept 14 bases outside the gene matches. The CDR3 loop reads CASSLVRRTPDREETQYF. The CDR3 DNA reads as TGTGCCAGCAGCTTAGTGAGGCGAACTCCCGACAGGGAAGAGACCCAGTACTTC.

V is TRBV27 and J is TRBJ2-1, with 12 bases identical to TRBD2. J was trimmed by 9 bases and V by 4 bases; bases with no gene match: 13. CDR1 and CDR2 (germline): MNHEY, SMNVEV (reference sequence). The CDR3 length is 17 residues. The CDR3 DNA sequence: TGTGCCAGCAGTTCTCGACTACGTACTAGCGGGAGGTCTGAGCAGTTCTTC. This codes for CASSSRLRTSGRSEQFF.

This clonotype was seen only a few times. CDR3 residues: CSAGTGAREQYF. DNA of the CDR3: TGCAGTGCCGGGACCGGGGCGAGGGAGCAGTACTTC. This chain joins TRBV20-1 and TRBJ2-7; D may be TRBD1 or TRBD2 (5 bases each). Germline assignment: CDR1 DFQATT and CDR2 SNEGSKA (reference sequence). The CDR3 extends over 12 amino acids. V was pared by 6 bases and J by 7 bases, with 16 bases between.

This clonotype was found many times. This chain connects TRBV4-2 to TRBJ1-5; D unclear. V was clipped by 1 base and J by 7 bases, with 11 bases between them. Germline-derived CDR1 and CDR2 are LGHNA and YNFKEQ. The CDR3 is 14 amino acids. The CDR3 region has the DNA TGTGCCAGCAGCCAAGGAGATGAGGTCCAGCCCCAGCATTTT. Protein product: CASSQGDEVQPQHF.

In this sample, this clonotype turned up many times. The CDR3 coding sequence is TGCGCCAGCACGGCGAGGGAGACGGGCGAGCAGTACTTC. Translated, it gives CASTARETGEQYF. V is TRBV10-1 and J is TRBJ2-7, with D maybe TRBD2 (5 bases). Germline CDR1 and CDR2: WNHNN and SYGVQD (reference sequence). The CDR3 extends over 13 amino acids. Trimming removed 7 bases from V and 6 bases from J, with 16 bases in between.